Described below is a single T cell receptor beta chain sequence and its context. The antigen remains undetermined. These data belong to a study of radiotherapy plus CTLA-4 blockade in lung cancer. Enrolled patients, whose metastatic non-small-cell lung cancer was chemo-refractory, received focal radiation plus CTLA-4 blockade with ipilimumab. Looked up from germline, CDR1 is SGHAT and CDR2 is FQNNGV. V lost 1 base to trimming and J lost 0 bases; unmatched junction nucleotides: 4. The CDR3 has 16 amino acids. Study findings and constraints: Among blood TCR repertoires after radiotherapy plus ipilimumab, tumor-derived clones expanded.

Some clones are missing from TCRdb's copy, which holds only in-frame ones; the method was immunoSEQ multiplex PCR. The sample consists of more than 40,000 clones, 75% to 85% of them appearing once. V and J are TRBV11-2 and TRBJ2-3; TRBD2 matches at 7 bases. Source: peripheral blood, taken from a patient treated with radiotherapy plus ipilimumab. This TCR came from a human donor with non-small cell lung cancer who had stable disease on radiotherapy plus ipilimumab. The CDR3 sequence is CASSLVGGGSTDTQYF. The CDR3 DNA follows: TGTGCCAGCAGCTTAGTGGGCGGGGGTAGCACAGATACGCAGTATTTT.